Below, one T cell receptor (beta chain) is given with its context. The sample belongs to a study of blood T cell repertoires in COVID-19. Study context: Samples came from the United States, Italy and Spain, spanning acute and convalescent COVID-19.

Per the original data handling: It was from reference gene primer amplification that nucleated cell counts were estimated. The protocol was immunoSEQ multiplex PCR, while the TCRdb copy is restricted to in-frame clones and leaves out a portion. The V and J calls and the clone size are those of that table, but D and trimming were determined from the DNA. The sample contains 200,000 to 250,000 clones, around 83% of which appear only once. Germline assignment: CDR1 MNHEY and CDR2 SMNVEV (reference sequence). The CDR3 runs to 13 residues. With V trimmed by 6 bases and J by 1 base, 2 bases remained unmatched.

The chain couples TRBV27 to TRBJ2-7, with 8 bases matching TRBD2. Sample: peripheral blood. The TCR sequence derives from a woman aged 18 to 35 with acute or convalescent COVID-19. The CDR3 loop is CASRSGGSYEQYF. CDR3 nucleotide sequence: TGTGCCAGCAGGAGCGGGGGATCCTACGAGCAGTACTTC.